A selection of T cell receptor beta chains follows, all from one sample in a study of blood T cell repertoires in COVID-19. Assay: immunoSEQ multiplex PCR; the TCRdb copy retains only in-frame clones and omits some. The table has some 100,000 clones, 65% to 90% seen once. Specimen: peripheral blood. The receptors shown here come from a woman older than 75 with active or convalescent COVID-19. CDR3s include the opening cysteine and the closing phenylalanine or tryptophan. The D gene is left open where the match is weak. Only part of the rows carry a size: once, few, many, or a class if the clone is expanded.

CDR3 DNA: TGTGCCAGCAGACAACAGGGGGCGATTTCACCCCTCCACTTT
CDR3 protein: CASRQQGAISPLHF
D gene: TRBD1
J gene: TRBJ1-6
V gene: TRBV11-2
clone size: .

CDR3 DNA: TGTGCCAGCACTCCCGACAGGGGTACTGAAGCTTTCTTT
CDR3 protein: CASTPDRGTEAFF
D gene: TRBD1
J gene: TRBJ1-1
V gene: TRBV28
clone size: once

CDR3 DNA: TGTGCCAGCAGCCGACTGACTAGGAGCGGGGGTTACAATGAGCAGTTCTTC
CDR3 protein: CASSRLTRSGGYNEQFF
D gene: TRBD2
J gene: TRBJ2-1
V gene: TRBV3-1/TRBV3-2
clone size: .

CDR3 DNA: TGTGCCAGCAGTCCCAGGGGAAGGGGCACCGGGGAGCTGTTTTTT
CDR3 protein: CASSPRGRGTGELFF
D gene: .
J gene: TRBJ2-2
V gene: TRBV2
clone size: .

CDR3 DNA: TGTGCCAGCAGCGACAGGAGTTCTGGGGCCAACGTCCTGACTTTC
CDR3 protein: CASSDRSSGANVLTF
D gene: .
J gene: TRBJ2-6
V gene: TRBV9
clone size: .

CDR3 DNA: TGTGCCAGCAGTGTCGAGCCGGAGGTTGAAGGCTACACCTTC
CDR3 protein: CASSVEPEVEGYTF
D gene: .
J gene: TRBJ1-2
V gene: TRBV25-1
clone size: .

CDR3 DNA: TGTGCCACCACGGACAGGAGGAATCCCTACGAGCAGTACTTC
CDR3 protein: CATTDRRNPYEQYF
D gene: TRBD1
J gene: TRBJ2-7
V gene: TRBV7-9
clone size: .

CDR3 DNA: TGTGCCACCTTGACAGGGACCAACTATGGCTACACCTTC
CDR3 protein: CATLTGTNYGYTF
D gene: TRBD1
J gene: TRBJ1-2
V gene: TRBV6-5
clone size: once

CDR3 DNA: TGTGCCAGCAGTTTACCGGGGGTCTATGGCTACACCTTC
CDR3 protein: CASSLPGVYGYTF
D gene: .
J gene: TRBJ1-2
V gene: TRBV28
clone size: .

CDR3 DNA: TGTGCCAGCAGCCTCAGGGAATTATCACCCCTCCACTTT
CDR3 protein: CASSLRELSPLHF
D gene: .
J gene: TRBJ1-6
V gene: TRBV7-8
clone size: few

CDR3 DNA: TGTGCCAGCAGTTCACGGGGGAGGGGTTGGACTAATGAAAAACTGTTTTTT
CDR3 protein: CASSSRGRGWTNEKLFF
D gene: .
J gene: TRBJ1-4
V gene: TRBV28
clone size: .

CDR3 DNA: TGCGCCAGCACAACAAGGGGGCGACGTACCGGGGAGCTGTTTTTT
CDR3 protein: CASTTRGRRTGELFF
D gene: TRBD1
J gene: TRBJ2-2
V gene: TRBV5-1
clone size: once

CDR3 DNA: TGTGCCAGCTCTCGCGAGGTGTCCGGGGAGCTGTTTTTT
CDR3 protein: CASSREVSGELFF
D gene: .
J gene: TRBJ2-2
V gene: TRBV27
clone size: .

CDR3 DNA: TGTGCCAGCAGCCTGACAGGGAATAATTCACCCCTCCACTTT
CDR3 protein: CASSLTGNNSPLHF
D gene: TRBD1
J gene: TRBJ1-6
V gene: TRBV7-3
clone size: once

CDR3 DNA: TGTGCCAGCAGCTTAGATCGGATCTCCCTAGCGGGAGTTAATGAGCAGTTCTTC
CDR3 protein: CASSLDRISLAGVNEQFF
D gene: TRBD2
J gene: TRBJ2-1
V gene: TRBV11-2
clone size: .

CDR3 DNA: TGTGCCAGCAGTTACCTAATGGTCTCAGCGTACGAGCAGTACTTC
CDR3 protein: CASSYLMVSAYEQYF
D gene: .
J gene: TRBJ2-7
V gene: TRBV6-5
clone size: .

CDR3 DNA: TGTGCCAGCTCACCTTGGACAGCGCACCTGGGCACTGAAGCTTTCTTT
CDR3 protein: CASSPWTAHLGTEAFF
D gene: .
J gene: TRBJ1-1
V gene: TRBV18
clone size: once

CDR3 DNA: TGTGCCAGCAGCTGGATGGGACTCGGGGGGCCTTACAATGAGCAGTTCTTC
CDR3 protein: CASSWMGLGGPYNEQFF
D gene: .
J gene: TRBJ2-1
V gene: TRBV7-9
clone size: .

CDR3 DNA: TGTGCCACCAGTGCCCCCCGGGACAGGGGATATGGCTACACCTTC
CDR3 protein: CATSAPRDRGYGYTF
D gene: TRBD1
J gene: TRBJ1-2
V gene: TRBV24-1
clone size: .

CDR3 DNA: TGTGCCAGCAGTTACTCGCGCGGGACCACCGGGGAGCTGTTTTTT
CDR3 protein: CASSYSRGTTGELFF
D gene: .
J gene: TRBJ2-2
V gene: TRBV6-2/TRBV6-3
clone size: .

CDR3 DNA: TGTGCCAGCGCGGGATCCACCGGGGAGCTGTTTTTT
CDR3 protein: CASAGSTGELFF
D gene: .
J gene: TRBJ2-2
V gene: TRBV11-1
clone size: once

CDR3 DNA: TGTGCCAGTAGCGGACTAGCGGGAAGGGACGCTAGCACAGATACGCAGTATTTT
CDR3 protein: CASSGLAGRDASTDTQYF
D gene: TRBD2
J gene: TRBJ2-3
V gene: TRBV19
clone size: once

CDR3 DNA: TGTGCCAGATCACAGGGGACGGGAAATACGCAGTATTTT
CDR3 protein: CARSQGTGNTQYF
D gene: TRBD1
J gene: TRBJ2-3
V gene: TRBV6-6
clone size: .

CDR3 DNA: TGTGCCAGCAGTTACTCAGACAGGGGTCTGGTGCAGCCCCAGCATTTT
CDR3 protein: CASSYSDRGLVQPQHF
D gene: TRBD1
J gene: TRBJ1-5
V gene: TRBV6-7
clone size: .

CDR3 DNA: TGTGCCAGCAGCTTGTGGACAGGGGGCCCCCTTACCTACGAGCAGTACTTC
CDR3 protein: CASSLWTGGPLTYEQYF
D gene: TRBD1
J gene: TRBJ2-7
V gene: TRBV5-4
clone size: once

CDR3 DNA: TGTGCCAGCAGTGCCGGGGGGGACGGTCCCTACGAGCAGTACTTC
CDR3 protein: CASSAGGDGPYEQYF
D gene: TRBD2
J gene: TRBJ2-7
V gene: TRBV9
clone size: .

CDR3 DNA: TGTGCCAGCAGCCGCCGCGACTTCCAAGAGACCCAGTACTTC
CDR3 protein: CASSRRDFQETQYF
D gene: .
J gene: TRBJ2-5
V gene: TRBV5-4
clone size: .

CDR3 DNA: TGTGCCAGCAGTTTATTCCAGCTAGCGGGAGACCCCCATGAGCAGTTCTTC
CDR3 protein: CASSLFQLAGDPHEQFF
D gene: TRBD2
J gene: TRBJ2-1
V gene: TRBV27
clone size: .